Listed below are T cell receptor beta chains from one sample, sequenced in a study of regulatory T cells in long-lasting Graves disease. TCRdb processed the multiplex PCR reads anew with MiXCR; each CDR3 protein has one entry. The sample includes hundreds of thousands of distinct CDR3 sequences, around a fifth of them seen just once. Material: peripheral blood mononuclear cells (PBMCs), obtained when the disease was refractory, from a patient treated with antithyroid drugs. All receptors derive from a female donor with Graves disease. Both conserved end residues are part of each CDR3. Fields, in order: D gene, clone size, V gene, J gene, CDR3 DNA, CDR3 protein. The D gene is left open where the match is weak. Size values are once, few and many counts, or a class for expanded clones, and some rows have none.

TRBD2	-	TRBV5-1	TRBJ2-1	TGCGCCAGCAGAGGCGGGAGTAGGGTGGGTGAGCAGTTCTTC	CASRGGSRVGEQFF
-	-	TRBV4-1	TRBJ1-2	TGCGCCAGCAGCCACGAGGATTGGGGCTACACCTTC	CASSHEDWGYTF
-	-	TRBV7-9	TRBJ2-4	TGTGCCAGCAGCTTATCAGAAGTCAAAAACATTCAGTACTTC	CASSLSEVKNIQYF
-	many	TRBV6-1	TRBJ1-6	TGTGCCAGCAGTGAAGTGCCCGCCCGCCAGGGCTCCTATAATTCACCCCTCCACTTT	CASSEVPARQGSYNSPLHF
-	many	TRBV12-3/TRBV12-4	TRBJ2-2	TGTGCCAGCGGGGGGCAGGGCCAGAACACCGGGGAGCTGTTTTTT	CASGGQGQNTGELFF
TRBD1	-	TRBV20-1	TRBJ2-7	TGCAGCCTGAGACCTGGACAGGGCTCCTACGAGCAGTACTTC	CSLRPGQGSYEQYF
-	many	TRBV7-8	TRBJ1-6	TGTGCCAGCAGCCTAGGCCCTGGGGACCGATTTTCACCCCTCCACTTT	CASSLGPGDRFSPLHF
TRBD2	few	TRBV7-2	TRBJ2-7	TGTGCCAGCAGCCCCCGTAATAGCGGGAGGGGTTGGGCTTACGCCTACGAGCAGTACTTC	CASSPRNSGRGWAYAYEQYF
TRBD1	few	TRBV12-3/TRBV12-4	TRBJ1-5	TGTGCCAGCAGTTCACCGGGACAGGGGGCCTTGGGGCGAAACCAGCCCCAGCATTTT	CASSSPGQGALGRNQPQHF
-	-	TRBV5-1	TRBJ2-5	TGCGCCAGCAGTTTGTACACCGGACATCTAGAGACTCAGTACTTC	CASSLYTGHLETQYF
-	-	TRBV12-5	TRBJ2-2	TGTGCTAGTGGTTTGGTACGAAGAGGGACCGGGGAGCTGTTTTTT	CASGLVRRGTGELFF
-	-	TRBV19	TRBJ1-1	TGTGCCAGTAGTATGCGAGGGTGGCAAGTGGGCCTGATGAACACTGAAGCTTTCTTT	CASSMRGWQVGLMNTEAFF
-	once	TRBV10-2	TRBJ2-7	TGCGCCAGCAGTGAGTCCGGGTCCGAGCAGTACTTC	CASSESGSEQYF
-	few	TRBV5-1	TRBJ1-1	TGCGCCAGCAGCTACAGGTGGAACACTGAAGCTTTCTTT	CASSYRWNTEAFF
-	many	TRBV7-9	TRBJ2-5	TGTGCCAGCAGCTTAGATACACGGAGGGAAGAGACCCAGTACTTC	CASSLDTRREETQYF
-	-	TRBV9	TRBJ2-5	TGTGCCAGCAGCGTAGACGGGGGAACTCAAGAGACCCAGTACTTC	CASSVDGGTQETQYF
TRBD1	-	TRBV20-1	TRBJ1-1	TGCAGTGCTAGAGATGGGTGGGCAGGGGGCAACGCTGAAGCTTTCTTT	CSARDGWAGGNAEAFF
-	few	TRBV9	TRBJ2-6	TGTGCCAGCGCCCCTGGGGGGCGATCTGGGGCCAACGTCCTGACTTTC	CASAPGGRSGANVLTF
TRBD1	many	TRBV7-2	TRBJ1-4	TGTGCCAGCAGCTTAGTTTGGACAGGGGAAGAAAAACTGTTTTTT	CASSLVWTGEEKLFF
TRBD2	many	TRBV15	TRBJ2-2	TGTGCCACCTCAGCGGGGCCGAACACCGGGGAGCTGTTTTTT	CATSAGPNTGELFF
-	-	TRBV27	TRBJ1-1	TGTGCCAGCAGCAGTCTCACTGAAGCTTTCTTT	CASSSLTEAFF
TRBD1	many	TRBV6-2/TRBV6-3	TRBJ1-1	TGTGCCAGCAGTCCTCCCCCGGGACAGATGAACACTGAAGCTTTCTTT	CASSPPPGQMNTEAFF
TRBD1	-	TRBV7-2	TRBJ1-3	TGTGCCAGCAGCGACACCGTGCGCAGGGGGCGCGAGGGAAACACCATATATTTT	CASSDTVRRGREGNTIYF
TRBD1	few	TRBV5-1	TRBJ1-6	TGCGCCAGCAGCTTGGCCGGGACAGAAAAAAATTCACCCCTCCACTTT	CASSLAGTEKNSPLHF
TRBD2	few	TRBV7-9	TRBJ2-7	TGTGCCAGCAGCTTAAGGGCTAGCGGGGGTTCCTACGAGCAGTACTTC	CASSLRASGGSYEQYF
-	-	TRBV18	TRBJ2-7	TGTGCCAGCTCACCACCGACGCATACGGGGGAAGTTGAGCAGTACTTC	CASSPPTHTGEVEQYF
TRBD1	-	TRBV10-3	TRBJ1-4	TGTGCCGTAGGACAGGGAAACGAAAAACTGTTTTTT	CAVGQGNEKLFF
TRBD1	many	TRBV2	TRBJ2-1	TGTGCCAGCAAACGTAAGGGGGCAGGGGGCCATTTTGGGAGCTACAATGAGCAGTTCTTC	CASKRKGAGGHFGSYNEQFF
TRBD1	-	TRBV13	TRBJ1-4	TGTGCCAGCAGTTCTGTACAGGGGCGAGAAAAACTGTTTTTT	CASSSVQGREKLFF
-	-	TRBV12-3/TRBV12-4	TRBJ1-3	TGTGCCAGCACCGCCGGGCGCAGGGCGGTCGGAAACACCATATATTTT	CASTAGRRAVGNTIYF
-	few	TRBV29-1	TRBJ1-4	TGCAGCGTGCGGGACTCCGGAGGTCCTAATGAAAAACTGTTTTTT	CSVRDSGGPNEKLFF
TRBD2	-	TRBV10-3	TRBJ2-1	TGTGCCATCAAAGGACTAGCGGGGGGGCCGCAGTTCTTC	CAIKGLAGGPQFF
TRBD1	many	TRBV3-1	TRBJ1-1	TGTGCCAGCAGCCAATTGAGGGACAGGAACACTGAAGCTTTCTTT	CASSQLRDRNTEAFF
TRBD2	-	TRBV20-1	TRBJ2-7	TGCAGTGCTGGAGATGGCCTAGCGGGGGAGCAGTACTTC	CSAGDGLAGEQYF
TRBD1	-	TRBV27	TRBJ2-5	TGTGCCAGCAGTTTATACGGCCGACAGGGGTCAGAGACCCAGTACTTC	CASSLYGRQGSETQYF
-	few	TRBV6-1	TRBJ1-2	TGTGTCAGCAGCGGGGGGGCTGCTAACTATGGCTACACCTTC	CVSSGGAANYGYTF
TRBD1	-	TRBV7-2	TRBJ1-1	TGTGCCAGCAGCAAGTGGACAGGGGGAGTTGAAGCTTTCTTT	CASSKWTGGVEAFF
-	many	TRBV11-2	TRBJ2-7	TGTGCCAGCAGCTTAGGGTCTTCCGAGCAGTACTTC	CASSLGSSEQYF
-	many	TRBV11-2	TRBJ2-2	TGTGCCAGCAGTCTGAGCTCGAACACCGGGGAGCTGTTTTTT	CASSLSSNTGELFF
-	few	TRBV30	TRBJ2-7	TGTGCCTGGAGTGTACGAGGACGCGAGGTCTTC	CAWSVRGREVF
TRBD2	-	TRBV4-2	TRBJ2-1	TGTGCCAGCAGCCAAGGGGCGGGAGGCTCCTACAATGAGCAGTTCTTC	CASSQGAGGSYNEQFF
TRBD1	few	TRBV27	TRBJ1-5	TGTGCCAGCAGTCCGAGACTTAACCGGGACAGAGCTTATAGCAATCAGCCCCAGCATTTT	CASSPRLNRDRAYSNQPQHF
-	many	TRBV6-2/TRBV6-3	TRBJ1-4	TGTGCCAGCAGTTACTCGATAGCGGGTAATGAAAAACTGTTTTTT	CASSYSIAGNEKLFF
-	few	TRBV14	TRBJ2-7	TGTGCCAGCAGCCGAAGGGGGGTATCCTACGAGCAGTACTTC	CASSRRGVSYEQYF
-	many	TRBV7-2	TRBJ2-7	TGTGCCAGCAGCTCGTCCCTAGGATACTCCTACGAGCAGTACTTC	CASSSSLGYSYEQYF
TRBD1	-	TRBV19	TRBJ2-5	TGTGCCAGTAGCAAGGGGGGACAGGGACAGACCCAGTACTTC	CASSKGGQGQTQYF
-	-	TRBV7-9	TRBJ2-3	TGTGCCAGTCACGGCGAAGCAACTAGCACAGATACGCAGTATTTT	CASHGEATSTDTQYF
-	many	TRBV28	TRBJ1-1	TGTGCCAGCAGTTTTGTCGCCACTGAAGCTTTCTTT	CASSFVATEAFF
-	-	TRBV7-9	TRBJ1-1	TGTGCCAGCAGCTTATCGGTGGAGAACACTGAAGCTTTCTTT	CASSLSVENTEAFF
TRBD1	many	TRBV28	TRBJ1-4	TGTGCCAGCATCCCCCGGGACAGGGCTGAAAAACTGTTTTTT	CASIPRDRAEKLFF
-	-	TRBV7-9	TRBJ1-5	TGTGCCAGCAGCTTACGTGCCTCTGGGGAATACAATCAGCCCCAGCATTTT	CASSLRASGEYNQPQHF
TRBD1	many	TRBV6-1	TRBJ1-5	TGTGCCAGCAGCAAACAGGGGCCGACGAATCAGCCCCAGCATTTT	CASSKQGPTNQPQHF
-	many	TRBV11-2	TRBJ2-2	TGTGCCAGCAGCCCCGGTTCGGGGGGCCAGCAGACCGGGGAGCTGTTTTTT	CASSPGSGGQQTGELFF